This TCR beta chain was sequenced for a study of regulatory T cells in long-lasting Graves disease. Time point defined: newly diagnosed GD, antithyroid drugs for less than 3 months. Extracted PBMC RNA gave rise to the TCR library. Investigators prepared the TCR beta libraries by applying iRepertoire HTBI primers and Arm-PCR of CDR3 regions. TCRdb ran MiXCR on the multiplex PCR reads and lists one entry per CDR3 protein. The sample holds a few hundred thousand distinct CDR3 sequences, about 12% seen once. This sample also appeared in a second study, on T cells in Graves' hyperthyroidism and ophthalmopathy. That study reports: First-round RT-PCR of the TCR CDR3 relied on the HTBI primer set. From stable hyperthyroidism, ophthalmopathy was set apart by a 13 V-J model. The model predicted ophthalmopathy a median about 6.6 months before onset.

This clonotype was sampled from a young woman with Graves disease. Here the sequenced sample was peripheral blood mononuclear cells (PBMCs), taken at new diagnosis, from a patient treated with antithyroid drugs.

The CDR3 loop is CASSQIENEKLFF. Here the CDR3 DNA reads TGTGCCAGCTCACAAATCGAGAATGAAAAACTGTTTTTT. The chain recombines TRBV18 with TRBJ1-4; D gene ambiguous. V lost 4 bases to trimming and J lost 5 bases, with 8 bases between them. The CDR3 runs to 13 residues. Germline CDR1 KGHSH, CDR2 LQKENI. Full variable domain (outside the CDR3, taken from reference TRBV18 and TRBJ1-4): NAGVMQNPRHLVRRRGQEARLRCSPMKGHSHVYWYRQLPEEGLKFMVYLQKENIIDESGMPKERFSAEFPKEGPSILRIQQVVRGDSAAYFCASSQIENEKLFFGSGTQLSVL.